This note documents a single TCR beta chain sequence. Its antigen is unidentified. This entry is derived from a study of CD8+ T cells in alopecia areata. The wider study: Scoring of treated patients' severity used the percentage of affected scalp area.

Findings and caveats of the study: Clonality exceeded that of normal scalp in lesional scalp, most notably in alopecia totalis/universalis.

Treatment described: oral pan-JAK inhibitor, 5-10 mg twice daily. Looked up from germline, CDR1 is SQVTM and CDR2 is ANQGSEA. This CDR3 is built from 13 residues. V was clipped by 7 bases and J by 0 bases, with 12 bases between them. RNA was extracted and reverse transcribed into cDNA as the sequencing template. Using immunoSEQ multiplex PCR, the repertoire was profiled, and TCRdb retains in-frame clones only, with some absent. The sample contains more than 95,000 clones, 50% to 75% of which appear only once. The rearrangement links TRBV29-1 to TRBJ1-2; D uncertain. The material was CD8+ T cells sorted from blood, obtained at week 4, from a patient treated with tofacitinib. This receptor was obtained from a human donor with alopecia areata. The CDR3 nucleotides are TGCAGCGAGCTGGCAGCAGCTAACTATGGCTACACCTTC. It specifies CSELAAANYGYTF.